The 31 T cell receptor beta chains in this list originate from one sample, sequenced in a study of shared clonotypes between healthy human individuals. Assay: immunoSEQ multiplex PCR; the TCRdb copy retains only in-frame clones and omits some. Of around 200,000 clones listed, 90% to 95% were seen once; the top ten hold more than 0.065%. The sequenced sample consisted of naive CD4+ T cells sorted from blood. Sample subset: CD45RA+ positively selected. The receptors come from a woman aged 25 to 39 in good health.

The DNA for the CDR3 is TGTGCCAGTAGCGACGGACAGGGGTGGACTGAAGCTTTCTTT. It yields the protein CASSDGQGWTEAFF. The chain couples TRBV19 to TRBJ1-1; 9 nucleotides agree with TRBD1. V was pared by 6 bases and J by 5 bases, with 7 bases of the junction left unmatched. Germline CDR1 LNHDA, CDR2 SQIVND (reference sequence). The CDR3 covers 14 residues.

This chain uses TRBV25-1 with TRBJ2-7, with a possible D match to TRBD2 (6 bases). Trimming pared 5 bases from V and 5 bases from J, leaving 19 bases between. The CDR3 spans 15 residues. Germline V lookup: CDR1 MGHDK, CDR2 SYGVNS. The CDR3 is CASSLAGLGAHEQYF. CDR3 DNA sequence: TGTGCCAGCAGTTTGGCGGGACTCGGGGCCCACGAGCAGTACTTC.

J is TRBJ1-2 and V is TRBV28; the match to TRBD1 covers 10 bases. J gave up 6 bases and V 2 bases, and 12 bases lay outside the gene matches. Germline CDR1 MDHEN, CDR2 SYDVKM. The CDR3 has 17 residues. CDR3 sequence: CASSLARTGGGVNGYTF. The CDR3 DNA reads as TGTGCCAGCAGTTTAGCCCGGACAGGGGGAGGGGTCAATGGCTACACCTTC.

This clone was picked up one time. The chain joins TRBV5-1 to TRBJ1-2; D is ambiguous. The CDR3 is 16 residues long. Germline CDR1 SGHRS, CDR2 YFSETQ. The V end was cut by 5 bases, the J end by 3 bases, with 20 bases between. The CDR3 region is CASRRPEGKRDYGYTF. As DNA, the CDR3 is TGCGCCAGCAGGCGGCCTGAGGGAAAGCGTGACTATGGCTACACCTTC.

This clone occurred once. The chain is built from TRBV5-8 and TRBJ1-2; TRBD1 matches 9 bases. Trimming removed 3 bases from V and 6 bases from J; junction bases left unmatched: 12. Germline lookup yields CDR1 SGHTS and CDR2 YDEGEE. The CDR3 extends over 16 amino acids. In nucleotides, the CDR3 is TGTGCCAGCAGCTCAATATGGACAGGGGATTTCAATGGCTACACCTTC. It codes for CASSSIWTGDFNGYTF.

The chain links TRBV5-1 to TRBJ2-7; 10 nucleotides agree with TRBD2. V lost 3 bases and J lost 2; bases outside the gene matches: 2. The CDR3 has 14 residues. Germline CDR1 and CDR2: SGHRS and YFSETQ. CDR3 in amino acids: CASSWGTSAYEQYF. In DNA form, the CDR3 reads TGCGCCAGCAGCTGGGGGACTAGCGCCTACGAGCAGTACTTC.

This clone was recorded once. The J gene is TRBJ1-2, the V gene TRBV5-1; 12 nucleotides agree with TRBD1. CDR1 is SGHRS, CDR2 YFSETQ, per germline. The CDR3 runs 15 residues. The V segment lost 5 bases and the J segment 7 bases; nucleotides outside the gene matches: 9. The CDR3 reads CASSTTGTGGGGYTF. The CDR3 DNA reads TGCGCCAGCAGTACTACCGGGACAGGGGGCGGTGGCTACACCTTC.

This rearrangement joins TRBV28 to TRBJ2-7, with a weak D call TRBD2 (5 bases). CDR1 is MDHEN, CDR2 SYDVKM, per germline. Deletions cut 9 bases from V and 2 bases from J, with 17 bases between. The CDR3 is 14 amino acids. CDR3 amino acids: CASWGAAKAYEQYF. CDR3 bases: TGTGCCAGTTGGGGAGCGGCGAAAGCCTACGAGCAGTACTTC.

The chain links TRBV19 to TRBJ2-7; 10 bases line up with TRBD1. CDR1 and CDR2 (germline): LNHDA, SQIVND (reference sequence). Losses at the gene ends were 1 base for V and 5 bases for J; bases not matched to a gene: 8. This CDR3 comprises 16 residues. CDR3 sequence reads: CASSIGSPGQGNEQYF. The CDR3 nucleotides read TGTGCCAGTAGTATAGGATCCCCGGGACAGGGGAACGAGCAGTACTTC. Variable domain in full (rest from reference TRBV19 and TRBJ2-7): DGGITQSPKYLFRKEGQNVTLSCEQNLNHDAMYWYRQDPGQGLRLIYYSQIVNDFQKGDIAEGYSVSREKKESFPLTVTSAQKNPTAFYLCASSIGSPGQGNEQYFGPGTRLTVT.

V is TRBV11-2 and J is TRBJ2-7; D is possibly TRBD1 or TRBD2 (6 bases each). Trimming left V 5 bases short and J 7 bases short, with 12 bases between. From germline, CDR1 is SGHAT and CDR2 FQNNGV. The CDR3 is made up of 12 amino acids. The CDR3: CASSVLGGEQYF. The CDR3, as DNA: TGTGCCAGCAGCGTCCTAGGGGGGGAGCAGTACTTC.

The chain carries TRBV11-2 and TRBJ2-5, with D possibly being TRBD2 (5 bases). The end of the DNA is better explained by TRBJ2-7, so the J call may be wrong. The CDR3 has 15 amino acids. CDR1 and CDR2 from the germline V gene are SGHAT and FQNNGV. CDR3 in amino acids: CASSTGGGPTYEQYF. The CDR3 DNA is TGTGCCAGCAGTACCGGAGGCGGACCCACCTACGAGCAGTACTTC.

DNA for the CDR3: TGCGCCAGCAGTCTCAGGGGCTACGAGCAGTACTTC. Amino acids: CASSLRGYEQYF. J is TRBJ2-7 and V is TRBV5-1; TRBD1 is a possible D gene (6 bases). Germline V CDR1 and CDR2: SGHRS, YFSETQ. The CDR3 totals 12 residues. Trimming stripped 5 bases from V and 3 bases from J, with 9 bases between. Based on the CDR3 plus reference TRBV5-1 and TRBJ2-7, the full variable domain is KAGVTQTPRYLIKTRGQQVTLSCSPISGHRSVSWYQQTPGQGLQFLFEYFSETQRNKGNFPGRFSGRQFSNSRSEMNVSTLELGDSALYLCASSLRGYEQYFGPGTRLTVT.

In this sample, this clone turned up once. The V call is TRBV2, the J call TRBJ2-7; 9 bases align to TRBD2. Germline trimming cut 10 bases from V and 1 base from J; bases unmatched to any gene: 8. This CDR3 is built from 14 residues. Per germline, CDR1 SNHLY and CDR2 FYNNEI. The CDR3 DNA follows: TGTGCCACGGGCCAAACTAGCGGGTCCTACGAGCAGTACTTC. As protein: CATGQTSGSYEQYF.

V usage is TRBV28 and J usage is TRBJ2-1, with D perhaps matching TRBD2 (5 bases). The V gene lost 3 bases and the J gene lost 3 bases, with 12 bases spanning the gap. The CDR3 covers 15 residues. CDR1 is MDHEN, CDR2 SYDVKM, per germline. CDR3 residues: CASSFSGRDYNEQFF. CDR3 nucleotide sequence: TGTGCCAGCAGTTTCTCAGGCCGGGACTACAATGAGCAGTTCTTC.

This clone was detected a few times. The rearrangement links TRBV6-5 to TRBJ1-5; 9 bases align to TRBD1. The trim removed 0 bases at V and 7 bases at J, leaving 7 bases unmatched. The CDR3 covers 16 residues. Germline CDR1 MNHEY, CDR2 SVGAGI. CDR3 loop: CASSYSRTGAGQPQHF. The DNA for the CDR3 is TGTGCCAGCAGTTACTCAAGGACAGGGGCCGGACAGCCCCAGCATTTT.

This clone showed up just a few times. The chain has TRBV5-1 and TRBJ2-7; D gene uncertain. The germline V gene encodes CDR1 SGHRS and CDR2 YFSETQ. V dropped 2 bases and J dropped 5 bases, with 2 bases sitting between them. This CDR3 comprises 10 residues. The CDR3 spells CASSFHEQYF. The CDR3 DNA is TGCGCCAGCAGCTTCCACGAGCAGTACTTC. Using reference TRBV5-1 and TRBJ2-7 for the parts outside the CDR3, the full variable domain is KAGVTQTPRYLIKTRGQQVTLSCSPISGHRSVSWYQQTPGQGLQFLFEYFSETQRNKGNFPGRFSGRQFSNSRSEMNVSTLELGDSALYLCASSFHEQYFGPGTRLTVT.

The chain combines TRBV18 with TRBJ1-1; 9 bases fit TRBD1. This CDR3 is built from 15 residues. Germline CDR1 KGHSH, CDR2 LQKENI. J was trimmed by 1 base and V by 3 bases; bases with no gene match: 3. The DNA for the CDR3 is TGTGCCAGCTCACCTTCGGACAGGGGGAACACTGAAGCTTTCTTT. It encodes CASSPSDRGNTEAFF.

The V gene is TRBV18, the J gene TRBJ1-1; D possibly corresponds to TRBD1 (5 bases). The CDR3 consists of 14 residues. Trimming removed 1 base from V and 8 bases from J, with 14 bases in between. Looked up from germline, CDR1 is KGHSH and CDR2 is LQKENI. The CDR3 nucleotides read TGTGCCAGCTCACCACGGGACGGGACTGCCGAAGCTTTCTTT. Its translation is CASSPRDGTAEAFF.

This clone showed up just once. CDR3 residues: CASSFSQLNTEAFF. CDR3 DNA sequence: TGTGCCAGCAGCTTCTCACAGTTAAACACTGAAGCTTTCTTT. V is TRBV11-2 and J is TRBJ1-1; D is unresolved. V was trimmed by 3 bases and J by 2 bases, leaving 10 bases between them. CDR1 is SGHAT, CDR2 FQNNGV, per germline. This CDR3 comprises 14 residues.

The chain is built from TRBV30 and TRBJ1-1; 9 bases are a match to TRBD1. Per germline, CDR1 GTSNPN and CDR2 SVGIG (reference sequence). V was pared by 3 bases and J by 4 bases, with 12 bases of the junction left unmatched. The CDR3 has 16 residues. The CDR3 reads CAWRHPGTGRITEAFF. In DNA form, the CDR3 reads TGTGCCTGGAGACACCCCGGGACAGGGCGAATCACTGAAGCTTTCTTT.

The chain carries TRBV28 and TRBJ2-5; TRBD2 is a possible D gene (5 bases). Looked up from germline, CDR1 is MDHEN and CDR2 is SYDVKM. The CDR3 loop spans 14 amino acids. V lost 3 bases and J 5 bases, leaving 13 bases between the germline ends. CDR3 DNA sequence: TGTGCCAGCAGTTTTGGCTGGCGGGTCGAGACCCAGTACTTC. This encodes CASSFGWRVETQYF. The complete variable domain, with remaining parts taken from reference TRBV28 and TRBJ2-5, reads DVKVTQSSRYLVKRTGEKVFLECVQDMDHENMFWYRQDPGLGLRLIYFSYDVKMKEKGDIPEGYSVSREKKERFSLILESASTNQTSMYLCASSFGWRVETQYFGPGTRLLVL.

The chain recombines TRBV6-6 with TRBJ2-3; no firm D call. The V end lost 0 bases, the J end lost 5 bases, and 9 bases lay between the germline ends. CDR1 is MNHNY and CDR2 is SVGAGI in the germline V gene (reference sequence). The CDR3 covers 14 residues. CDR3 residues: CASSYSSPGDTQYF. CDR3 bases: TGTGCCAGCAGTTACTCGAGCCCCGGAGATACGCAGTATTTT.

This clone occurred once. J is TRBJ2-7 and V is TRBV10-3; possible D gene TRBD1, 5 bases. The germline V gene encodes CDR1 ENHRY and CDR2 SYGVKD. Trimming removed 4 bases from V and 4 bases from J, with 11 bases in between. CDR3 length: 13 amino acids. In DNA form, the CDR3 reads TGTGCCATCAGTGGCAGGGTCGAATACGAGCAGTACTTC. Translation gives CAISGRVEYEQYF.

The chain is built from TRBV18 and TRBJ1-2, with 7 bases lining up with TRBD1. CDR3 length: 13 residues. Germline CDR1 and CDR2: KGHSH and LQKENI. Trimming cost V 3 bases and J 7 bases; bases outside gene matches: 5. CDR3 in amino acids: CASSPSGTAGYTF. The CDR3 coding sequence is TGTGCCAGCTCACCGAGCGGGACAGCTGGCTACACCTTC.

This chain joins TRBV6-6 and TRBJ2-5; 7 nucleotides line up with TRBD1. TRBJ2-7 explains the end of the DNA better; the J call may be wrong. The CDR3 spans 14 residues. Germline V gene data show CDR1 as MNHNY and CDR2 as SVGAGI (reference sequence). CDR3 protein: CASSQPGQPYEQYF. In DNA, the CDR3 is TGTGCCAGCAGTCAACCGGGACAGCCGTACGAGCAGTACTTC.

V usage is TRBV6-1 and J usage is TRBJ2-7; tentatively, D is TRBD2 (6 bases). Per germline, CDR1 MNHNS and CDR2 SASEGT. The CDR3 sequence is 13 residues long. Trimming took off 8 bases at V and 0 bases at J, with 11 bases between the two ends. CDR3 amino acids: CASGRGSSYEQYF. DNA of the CDR3: TGTGCCAGCGGGCGGGGTAGCTCCTACGAGCAGTACTTC.

This chain joins TRBV9 and TRBJ1-1; D is perhaps TRBD1 (6 bases). The CDR3 extends over 14 amino acids. Trimming removed 4 bases at V and 8 bases at J, with 18 bases between. The germline CDR1 and CDR2 sequences are SGDLS and YYNGEE. The CDR3 sequence is CASSPGTPNCEAFF. CDR3 coding DNA: TGTGCCAGCAGCCCCGGGACACCTAACTGCGAAGCTTTCTTT.

The chain couples TRBV4-1 to TRBJ1-4; D not resolved. The CDR3 is 17 residues long. Between the trimmed V and J ends, which lost 4 bases and 3 bases, there was a span of 18 bases. The V gene's germline CDR1 is MGHRA and CDR2 YSYEKL. Here the CDR3 reads CASSPVGGPPANEKLFF. The CDR3 DNA reads TGCGCCAGCAGCCCCGTTGGAGGACCGCCAGCTAATGAAAAACTGTTTTTT.

The chain couples TRBV14 to TRBJ1-1, with unresolved D. V was cut by 4 bases and J by 1 base, with 7 bases left in between. CDR1 and CDR2 (germline): SGHDN, FVKESK. The CDR3 has 13 residues. The CDR3 loop reads CASSRGPNTEAFF. Written as DNA, the CDR3 is TGTGCCAGCAGCCGCGGCCCGAACACTGAAGCTTTCTTT.

The chain links TRBV5-1 to TRBJ1-2; D gene uncertain. This CDR3 region has 12 residues. Trimming took 0 bases from V and 8 from J, leaving 8 bases between them. The germline CDR1 and CDR2 sequences are SGHRS and YFSETQ. The CDR3 coding sequence is TGCGCCAGCAGCTTGGGACCGTCCGGCTACACCTTC. It translates to CASSLGPSGYTF.

The V gene is TRBV19, the J gene TRBJ1-2; D may be TRBD1 (6 bases). The CDR3 runs to 15 residues. V gave up 5 bases and J gave up 1 base, with 14 bases separating them. CDR1 is LNHDA and CDR2 is SQIVND in the germline V gene (reference sequence). For the CDR3, the DNA is TGTGCCAGTAGTGCCTCACAGGGTATTAACTATGGCTACACCTTC. Protein: CASSASQGINYGYTF.